These 18 T cell receptor beta chains came from one sample sequenced in a study of T cell repertoires in cytomegalovirus infection. TCRdb itself ran the reads through MiXCR, one entry per CDR3 protein. The repertoire consists of under 200,000 distinct CDR3 sequences, with 28% occurring once and the leading ten covering just over 30%. The sequencing input was PBMCs. These receptors were collected from a human donor in good health (CMV status not recorded). Some clones in this sample may be carry-over from other donors' samples.

This chain links TRBV20-1 with TRBJ1-5, with D tentatively TRBD1 (5 bases). Germline CDR1 DFQATT, CDR2 SNEGSKA (reference sequence). The CDR3 extends over 14 amino acids. The ends were cut back, 5 bases at V and 1 base at J, with 12 bases in the middle. This CDR3 reads CSAFQGGSNQPQHF. CDR3 coding DNA: TGCAGTGCTTTCCAGGGAGGCAGCAATCAGCCCCAGCATTTT.

Turning to this clonotype: Sequence at one end of the junction differs from germline and may be a read error. This rearrangement joins TRBV7-8 to TRBJ1-1, with D unresolved. The CDR3 has 10 amino acids. Germline loops: CDR1 SGHVS, CDR2 FQNEAQ. The CDR3 DNA is TGTACCAGCAGAACCCCTGAAGCTTTCTTT. It specifies CTSRTPEAFF. The whole variable domain, remainder taken from reference TRBV7-8 and TRBJ1-1, is GAGVSQSPRYKVAKRGQDVALRCDPISGHVSLFWYQQALGQGPEFLTYFQNEAQLDKSGLPSDRFFAERPEGSVSTLKIQRTQQEDSAVYLCTSRTPEAFFGQGTRLTVV.

The gene calls are TRBV20-1 and TRBJ1-1; a possible D gene is TRBD1 (6 bases). CDR3 length: 14 amino acids. Germline values: CDR1 DFQATT, CDR2 SNEGSKA (reference sequence). V was shortened by 3 bases and J by 1 base, with 12 bases between the two germline ends. The CDR3 spells CSASFPGQNTEAFF. DNA of the CDR3: TGCAGTGCTAGCTTCCCGGGACAGAACACTGAAGCTTTCTTT.

V and J are TRBV2 and TRBJ2-1; no reliable D call. The CDR3 loop spans 15 amino acids. The germline gives CDR1 SNHLY, CDR2 FYNNEI. Between the trimmed V and J ends, which lost 0 bases and 4 bases, there was a span of 10 bases. For the CDR3, the DNA is TGTGCCAGCAGTGAAGCACAGCAACCGTACAATGAGCAGTTCTTC. Amino acid sequence: CASSEAQQPYNEQFF.

This clonotype showed up just a few times. V is TRBV12-3 or TRBV12-4 and J is TRBJ2-1, with 10 bases aligning to TRBD2. The CDR3 is 13 amino acids. V gave up 5 bases and J gave up 15 bases; unmatched junction bases: 10. Here the CDR3 reads CASSPRGSGGLFF. The CDR3 bases are TGTGCCAGCAGTCCCCGGGGTAGCGGGGGGTTGTTCTTC.

The gene calls are TRBV7-9 and TRBJ1-5; D gene unclear. CDR1 is SEHNR, CDR2 FQNEAQ, per germline (reference sequence). The CDR3 runs to 14 residues. V shed 5 bases and J shed 0 bases, with 8 bases lying between them. The CDR3 DNA is TGTGCCAGCAGCGAGTGGCTTAGCAATCAGCCCCAGCATTTT. Residues: CASSEWLSNQPQHF.

In this sample, this clonotype turned up many times. The chain is built from TRBV7-2 and TRBJ2-5; D could derive from TRBD1 or TRBD2 (5 bases each). This CDR3 comprises 14 residues. Looked up from germline, CDR1 is SGHTA and CDR2 is FQGNSA. Trimming took off 2 bases at V and 3 bases at J, with 10 bases between the two ends. DNA for the CDR3: TGTGCCAGCAGCTTACCAGGGCGGGAAGAGACCCAGTACTTC. Translation: CASSLPGREETQYF.

CDR3 nucleotide sequence: TGTGCCAGCAAATACAGGGATACAAGCTCCTATAATTCACCCCTCCACTTT. Translation: CASKYRDTSSYNSPLHF. The chain joins TRBV2 to TRBJ1-6; D perhaps matches TRBD1 (6 bases). V lost 7 bases and J 0 bases, leaving 16 bases between the germline ends. The germline gives CDR1 SNHLY, CDR2 FYNNEI. The CDR3 is 17 amino acids. The variable domain in full, with the rest retrieved from reference TRBV2 and TRBJ1-6, is EPEVTQTPSHQVTQMGQEVILRCVPISNHLYFYWYRQILGQKVEFLVSFYNNEISEKSEIFDDQFSVERPDGSNFTLKIRSTKLEDSAMYFCASKYRDTSSYNSPLHFGNGTRLTVT.

The chain carries TRBV6-5 and TRBJ1-2, with D tentatively TRBD1 (6 bases). Trimming removed 8 bases from V and 4 bases from J, with 17 bases in between. Germline V lookup: CDR1 MNHEY, CDR2 SVGAGI. CDR3 length: 14 amino acids. The CDR3 coding sequence is TGTGCCAGCGGGACGGGGGGCTCCTCCTATGGCTACACCTTC. It codes for CASGTGGSSYGYTF.

The chain recombines TRBV12-3 or TRBV12-4 with TRBJ1-1, with D perhaps TRBD1 (5 bases). Trimming removed 4 bases from V and 8 bases from J, with 8 bases in between. This CDR3 is built from 11 residues. In nucleotides, the CDR3 is TGTGCCAGCAGTTACAGGTGGGAAGCTTTCTTT. Protein: CASSYRWEAFF.

The gene calls are TRBV20-1 and TRBJ1-1; a weak D match, TRBD1 (6 bases). Deletions cut 6 bases from V and 2 bases from J, with 22 bases between. CDR3 length: 16 amino acids. Germline loops: CDR1 DFQATT, CDR2 SNEGSKA (reference sequence). The CDR3 here is CSAPSGGAGSNTEAFF. In nucleotides, the CDR3 is TGCAGTGCCCCATCGGGGGGCGCGGGGTCTAACACTGAAGCTTTCTTT.

J is TRBJ2-3 and V is TRBV12-3 or TRBV12-4, with unresolved D. This CDR3 has 14 residues. V lost 3 bases, J lost 3 bases, and 10 bases lay in between. The CDR3 region is CASSFGERTDTQYF. The CDR3 bases are TGTGCCAGCAGTTTTGGGGAAAGAACAGATACGCAGTATTTT.

The chain recombines TRBV2 with TRBJ2-7; possibly TRBD1 or TRBD2 for D (5 bases each). Germline V gene data show CDR1 as SNHLY and CDR2 as FYNNEI. V was trimmed by 6 bases and J by 2 bases, leaving 11 bases between them. The CDR3 runs to 13 residues. CDR3 DNA: TGTGCCAGCAGGGGGGACGCAGCCTACGAGCAGTACTTC. Protein product: CASRGDAAYEQYF.

This clonotype was seen a handful of times. The chain combines TRBV24-1 with TRBJ2-7; no clear D gene. The V and J ends lost 0 bases and 3 bases respectively, with 14 bases between them. Per germline, CDR1 KGHDR and CDR2 SFDVKD. The CDR3 spans 16 residues. The CDR3 here is CATSDLRRQEIYEQYF. CDR3 nucleotides: TGTGCCACCAGTGATTTGCGGCGTCAGGAGATCTACGAGCAGTACTTC.

The chain has TRBV9 and TRBJ1-2; D is undetermined. This CDR3 is 15 amino acids long. The germline V gene has CDR1 SGDLS and CDR2 YYNGEE. V was clipped by 4 bases and J by 1 base, with 14 bases between them. CDR3 sequence (DNA): TGTGCCAGCAGCCCGAATAGAGCTAATAACTATGGCTACACCTTC. Encoded protein: CASSPNRANNYGYTF.

This chain joins TRBV9 and TRBJ2-2; D is ambiguous. Germline lookup yields CDR1 SGDLS and CDR2 YYNGEE. CDR3 length equals 14 residues. V shed 4 bases and J shed 4 bases, with 11 bases lying between them. This CDR3 is CASSTRWSTGELFF. The CDR3 region has the DNA TGTGCCAGCAGCACGCGTTGGTCCACCGGGGAGCTGTTTTTT.

The sample holds many counts of this clonotype. This rearrangement joins TRBV7-2 to TRBJ1-6; possible D gene TRBD1, 6 bases. V was shortened by 5 bases and J by 10 bases, with 18 bases between the two germline ends. The germline gives CDR1 SGHTA, CDR2 FQGNSA. The CDR3 spans 15 residues. CDR3: CASSQRGGLGSPLHF. The CDR3 DNA reads TGTGCCAGCAGCCAGAGGGGGGGCTTAGGATCACCCCTCCACTTT.

This clonotype appeared a few times. The gene calls are TRBV30 and TRBJ1-4; no clear D. The CDR3 length is 11 residues. CDR1 and CDR2 from the germline V gene are GTSNPN and SVGIG (reference sequence). The ends were cut back, 3 bases at V and 8 bases at J, with 7 bases in the middle. The chain's CDR3 is CAWRREEKLFF. CDR3 coding DNA: TGTGCCTGGAGAAGGGAGGAAAAACTGTTTTTT.